The sequence of this T cell receptor (beta chain) was determined in a study of blood T cell repertoires in COVID-19. Enrolment of Seattle patients took place during active infection, and they were followed longitudinally. The CDR3 is 15 residues long. V dropped 4 bases and J dropped 2; count of bases not matched to a gene: 7. Germline CDR1 and CDR2: SGHAT and FQNNGV. Original handling: Estimation of nucleated cell counts relied on the amplification of reference gene primers. Measured with immunoSEQ multiplex PCR; TCRdb has only the in-frame clones, and not every one. That table is the source of V, J and clone size, and D and trimming were worked out from the DNA. Of 50,000 to 75,000 clones in the sample, more than 75% were seen once.

This receptor was identified in a man aged 55 to 70 with COVID-19, enrolled during active disease. This chain joins TRBV11-2 and TRBJ1-2, with 7 bases aligning to TRBD1. Sequences were obtained from peripheral blood. As DNA, the CDR3 is TGTGCCAGCAGCTCCATTGGGACAGACAACTATGGCTACACCTTC. Translating it yields CASSSIGTDNYGYTF.